A selection of T cell receptor beta chains follows, all from one sample in a study of tumor and adjacent non-tumor tissue in lung cancer. TCRdb used MiXCR to reprocess the multiplex PCR reads, holding one entry per CDR3 protein. The profile shows about 93,000 distinct CDR3 sequences, about 66% of them singletons. The sample comprised lung tumor tissue. The receptors here all came from a man aged 55 to 70 with non-small cell lung cancer. Both conserved end residues are trimmed from each CDR3.

cdr3_aa j_call v_call cdr3_length
SASDGVLNQPQH TRBJ1-5 TRBV20-1 12
ASSSPIDFNTVELF TRBJ2-2 TRBV12-3/TRBV12-4 14
VSRQPWNNQPQH TRBJ1-5 TRBV28 12
ASGRLRGRTEAF TRBJ1-1 TRBV6-5 12
ASIPSGATYNEKF TRBJ2-1 TRBV28 13
ASSLLGKTGYT TRBJ1-2 TRBV11-2 11
ASSVSGQQNEKLF TRBJ1-4 TRBV9 13
TSSLSACETEAF TRBJ1-1 TRBV11-1 12
ASSYEGKNEQF TRBJ2-1 TRBV6-6 11
ATSDPNRGGYSYT TRBJ1-2 TRBV24-1 13